A selection of T cell receptor beta chains follows, all from one sample in a study of CD8 T cells in Susac syndrome. TCRdb re-called the immunoSEQ multiplex PCR reads through MiXCR, storing one row per CDR3 protein. The sample comprises about 430,000 distinct CDR3 sequences, 85% of which are singletons, and 0.09% to 0.15% rests with the top ten. The sample taken for sequencing was CD8+ T cells from PBMCs. Receptors were obtained from a human donor with multiple sclerosis. CDR3s include the opening cysteine and the closing phenylalanine or tryptophan. A D gene is named only where the DNA matches it firmly. Size tells how often a clone was seen (once, few, many) or the class of an expanded clone, and some rows leave it out.

v_gene	j_gene	abundance	len	d_gene	CDR3aa	CDR3nt
TRBV20-1	TRBJ2-1	-	13	-	CSRATQGHNEQFF	TGCAGTCGCGCGACTCAAGGGCATAATGAGCAGTTCTTC
TRBV6-5	TRBJ2-7	-	13	-	CASFRPNSYEQYF	TGTGCCAGCTTCCGACCAAATTCCTACGAGCAGTACTTC
TRBV27	TRBJ1-1	-	12	-	CASTTPGAEAFF	TGTGCCAGCACCACCCCAGGGGCTGAAGCTTTCTTT
TRBV6-1	TRBJ1-5	few	15	TRBD1	CASTAGQVLHQPQHF	TGTGCCAGCACCGCCGGACAGGTCCTTCATCAGCCCCAGCATTTT
TRBV7-9	TRBJ2-5	-	13	-	CASSGGMGETQYF	TGTGCCAGCAGCGGAGGGATGGGAGAGACCCAGTACTTC
TRBV27	TRBJ1-2	-	14	-	CASSSHSVPYGYTF	TGTGCCAGCAGTTCACACAGTGTTCCCTATGGCTACACCTTC
TRBV12-3/TRBV12-4	TRBJ2-7	-	14	TRBD2	CASSLPGGAYEQYF	TGTGCCAGCAGTTTACCGGGAGGGGCCTACGAGCAGTACTTC
TRBV6-5	TRBJ1-2	-	14	-	CASSYSTGPFGYTF	TGTGCCAGCAGTTACTCAACCGGGCCCTTTGGCTACACCTTC
TRBV3-1	TRBJ2-5	-	14	-	CASSQDVIGETQYF	TGTGCCAGCAGCCAAGATGTAATAGGAGAGACCCAGTACTTC
TRBV19	TRBJ1-2	-	12	-	CASSIPSYGYTF	TGTGCCAGTAGTATCCCATCTTATGGCTACACCTTC
TRBV28	TRBJ1-1	-	15	-	CASSSRQPLNTEAFF	TGTGCCAGCAGTTCCCGACAGCCTTTGAACACTGAAGCTTTCTTT
TRBV21-1	TRBJ1-2	-	15	-	CASSKALCRNYGYTF	TGTGCCAGCAGCAAAGCGCTTTGTAGAAACTATGGCTACACCTTC
TRBV5-4	TRBJ2-2	-	15	-	CAIPSHGGPSGELFF	TGTGCCATTCCCTCCCACGGGGGCCCCTCCGGGGAGCTGTTTTTT
TRBV6-1	TRBJ1-1	-	14	-	CASTTKGPNTEAFF	TGTGCCAGCACTACCAAGGGGCCGAACACTGAAGCTTTCTTT
TRBV6-5	TRBJ1-5	-	14	-	CASSYSGEGQPQHF	TGTGCCAGCAGTTACTCCGGGGAGGGACAGCCCCAGCATTTT
TRBV25-1	TRBJ2-2	once	16	TRBD2	CASSELSSGFAGELFF	TGTGCCAGCAGTGAATTGAGTAGCGGGTTTGCCGGGGAGCTGTTTTTT
TRBV30	TRBJ2-1	-	14	TRBD2	CAWSVWEGYNEQFF	TGTGCCTGGAGTGTCTGGGAGGGATACAATGAGCAGTTCTTC
TRBV27	TRBJ2-1	-	13	-	CASTDYSYNEQFF	TGTGCCAGCACGGACTACTCCTACAATGAGCAGTTCTTC
TRBV30	TRBJ2-1	-	14	TRBD2	CAWSVSGGANEQFF	TGTGCCTGGAGTGTAAGCGGGGGGGCCAATGAGCAGTTCTTC
TRBV6-1	TRBJ2-7	once	13	-	CASRSGVPYEQYF	TGTGCCAGCAGGTCAGGGGTCCCCTACGAGCAGTACTTC
TRBV7-9	TRBJ2-1	-	13	-	CASLTSLDNEQFF	TGTGCCAGTTTGACTAGTTTAGATAATGAGCAGTTCTTC
TRBV4-1	TRBJ2-5	-	14	-	CASSQVALQETQYF	TGCGCCAGCAGCCAAGTTGCCCTCCAAGAGACCCAGTACTTC
TRBV27	TRBJ2-1	-	12	-	CASSFPGTEQFF	TGTGCCAGCAGTTTTCCGGGGACTGAGCAGTTCTTC
TRBV4-1	TRBJ2-2	-	17	TRBD1	CASSQPTGVANTGELFF	TGCGCCAGCAGCCAGCCCACAGGGGTTGCCAACACCGGGGAGCTGTTTTTT
TRBV5-1	TRBJ2-3	once	15	-	CASSLGLEGTDTQYF	TGCGCCAGCAGCTTGGGACTAGAAGGAACAGATACGCAGTATTTT
TRBV7-9	TRBJ2-5	-	14	-	CASTAYDSQETQYF	TGTGCCAGCACAGCTTACGACAGTCAAGAGACCCAGTACTTC